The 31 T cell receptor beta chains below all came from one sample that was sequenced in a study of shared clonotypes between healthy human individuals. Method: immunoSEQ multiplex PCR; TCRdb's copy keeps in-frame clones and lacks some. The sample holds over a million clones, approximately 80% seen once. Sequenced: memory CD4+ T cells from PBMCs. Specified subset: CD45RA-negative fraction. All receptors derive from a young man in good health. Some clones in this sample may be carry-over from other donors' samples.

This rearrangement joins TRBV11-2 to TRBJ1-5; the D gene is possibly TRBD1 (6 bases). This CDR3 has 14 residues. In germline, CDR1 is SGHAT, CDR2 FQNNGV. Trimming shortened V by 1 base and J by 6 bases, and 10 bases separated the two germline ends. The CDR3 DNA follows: TGTGCCAGCAGCTTAGTCGGGGGCGCTCAGCCCCAGCATTTT. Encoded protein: CASSLVGGAQPQHF. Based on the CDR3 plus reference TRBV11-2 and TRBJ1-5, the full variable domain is EAGVAQSPRYKIIEKRQSVAFWCNPISGHATLYWYQQILGQGPKLLIQFQNNGVVDDSQLPKDRFSAERLKGVDSTLKIQPAKLEDSAVYLCASSLVGGAQPQHFGDGTRLSIL.

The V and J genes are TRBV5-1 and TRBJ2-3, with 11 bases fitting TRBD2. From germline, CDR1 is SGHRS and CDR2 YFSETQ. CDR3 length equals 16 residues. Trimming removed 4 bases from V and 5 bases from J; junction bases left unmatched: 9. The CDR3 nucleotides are TGCGCCAGCAGCGCGGGACTAGCGGAGGGGGTAGATACGCAGTATTTT. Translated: CASSAGLAEGVDTQYF.

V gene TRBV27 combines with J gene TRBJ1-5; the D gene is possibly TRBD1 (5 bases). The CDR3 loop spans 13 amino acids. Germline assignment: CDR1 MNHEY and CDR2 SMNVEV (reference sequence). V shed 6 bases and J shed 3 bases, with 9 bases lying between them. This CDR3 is CASSQGYNQPQHF. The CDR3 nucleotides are TGTGCCAGCAGCCAGGGTTACAATCAGCCCCAGCATTTT.

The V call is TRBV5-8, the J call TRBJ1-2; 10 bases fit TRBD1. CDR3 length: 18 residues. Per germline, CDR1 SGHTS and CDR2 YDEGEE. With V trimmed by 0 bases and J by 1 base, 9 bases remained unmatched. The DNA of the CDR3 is TGTGCCAGCAGCTTGGGCCGACAGGGGGCTCTCTTTAACTATGGCTACACCTTC. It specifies CASSLGRQGALFNYGYTF.

The CDR3 reads CASSRRDRDSHEQFF. In DNA form, the CDR3 reads TGTGCCAGCAGCCGCCGGGACAGGGACTCCCATGAGCAGTTCTTC. The chain joins TRBV4-2 to TRBJ2-1; TRBD1 matches 9 bases. The CDR3 consists of 15 residues. CDR1 is LGHNA and CDR2 is YNFKEQ in the germline V gene. The trim removed 4 bases at V and 8 bases at J, leaving 9 bases unmatched.

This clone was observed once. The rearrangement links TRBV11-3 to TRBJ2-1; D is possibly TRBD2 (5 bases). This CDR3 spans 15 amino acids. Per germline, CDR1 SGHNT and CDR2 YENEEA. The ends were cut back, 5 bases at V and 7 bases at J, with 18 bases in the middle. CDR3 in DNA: TGTGCCAGCAGCCGTAATTGGCGGGTACAAAATGAGCAGTTCTTC. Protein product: CASSRNWRVQNEQFF.

CDR3 region: CAGTTLLAGGAKNIQYF. In DNA, the CDR3 is TGTGCAGGGACTACATTACTAGCAGGGGGTGCCAAAAACATTCAGTACTTC. The V gene is TRBV12-2, the J gene TRBJ2-4. TRBV12-2 is listed as a pseudogene. CDR3 length equals 17 residues.

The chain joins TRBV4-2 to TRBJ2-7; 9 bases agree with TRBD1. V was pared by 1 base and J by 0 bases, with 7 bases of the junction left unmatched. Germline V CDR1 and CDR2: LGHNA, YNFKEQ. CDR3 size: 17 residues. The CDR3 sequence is CASSQATGGASSYEQYF. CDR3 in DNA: TGTGCCAGCAGCCAAGCTACAGGGGGCGCCTCCTCCTACGAGCAGTACTTC.

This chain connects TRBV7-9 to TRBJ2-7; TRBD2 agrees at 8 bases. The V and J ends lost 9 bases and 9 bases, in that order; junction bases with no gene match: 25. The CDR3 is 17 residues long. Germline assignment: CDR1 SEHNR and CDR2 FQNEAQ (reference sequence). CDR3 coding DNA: TGTGCCAGTTCACCGGGACTAGTGGGCTCCGGGTGGAAGGGGCAGTACTTC. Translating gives CASSPGLVGSGWKGQYF.

CDR3 DNA sequence: TGTGCCAGCAGCTTAGGAAGGGCCGATTTGAATGAAAAACTGTTTTTT. Translation: CASSLGRADLNEKLFF. The chain couples TRBV7-9 to TRBJ1-4; D remains unclear. This CDR3 is 16 amino acids long. Trimming shortened V by 1 base and J by 5 bases, and 14 bases separated the two germline ends. Germline lookup yields CDR1 SEHNR and CDR2 FQNEAQ (reference sequence).

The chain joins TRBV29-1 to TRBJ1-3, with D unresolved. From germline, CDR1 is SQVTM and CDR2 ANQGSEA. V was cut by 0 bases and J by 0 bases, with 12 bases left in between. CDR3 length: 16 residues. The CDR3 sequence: CSVEDPEVRSGNTIYF. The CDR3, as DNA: TGCAGCGTTGAAGATCCGGAAGTCCGCTCTGGAAACACCATATATTTT.

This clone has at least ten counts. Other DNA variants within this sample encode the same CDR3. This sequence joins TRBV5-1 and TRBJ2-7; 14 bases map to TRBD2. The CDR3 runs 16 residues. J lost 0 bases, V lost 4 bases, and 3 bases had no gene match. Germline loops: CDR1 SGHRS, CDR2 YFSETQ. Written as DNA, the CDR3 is TGCGCCAGCAGCCTCGGGACTAGCGGGAGCTCCTACGAGCAGTACTTC. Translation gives CASSLGTSGSSYEQYF.

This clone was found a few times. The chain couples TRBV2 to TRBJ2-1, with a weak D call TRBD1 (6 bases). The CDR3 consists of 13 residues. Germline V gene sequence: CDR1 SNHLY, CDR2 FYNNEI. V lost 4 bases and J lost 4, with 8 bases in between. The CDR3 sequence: CASSVDRYNEQFF. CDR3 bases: TGTGCCAGCAGTGTGGACAGATACAATGAGCAGTTCTTC.

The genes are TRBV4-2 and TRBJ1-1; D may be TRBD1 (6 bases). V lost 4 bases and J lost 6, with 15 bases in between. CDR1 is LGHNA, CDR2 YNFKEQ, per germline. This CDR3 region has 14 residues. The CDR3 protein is CASSREGGRAEAFF. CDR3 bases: TGTGCCAGCAGCCGAGAAGGGGGTAGGGCTGAAGCTTTCTTT.

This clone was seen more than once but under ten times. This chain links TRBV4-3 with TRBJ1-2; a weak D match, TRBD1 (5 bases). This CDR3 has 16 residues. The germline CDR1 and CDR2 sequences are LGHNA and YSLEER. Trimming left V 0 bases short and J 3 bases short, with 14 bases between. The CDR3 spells CASSQELQLGDYGYTF. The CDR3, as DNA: TGCGCCAGCAGCCAAGAACTACAGCTGGGGGACTATGGCTACACCTTC.

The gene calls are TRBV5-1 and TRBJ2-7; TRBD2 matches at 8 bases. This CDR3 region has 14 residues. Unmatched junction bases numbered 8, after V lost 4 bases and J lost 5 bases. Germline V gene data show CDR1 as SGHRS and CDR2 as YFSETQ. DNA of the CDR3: TGCGCCAGCAGCAAAACAGCGGGAGTGGACGAGCAGTACTTC. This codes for CASSKTAGVDEQYF.

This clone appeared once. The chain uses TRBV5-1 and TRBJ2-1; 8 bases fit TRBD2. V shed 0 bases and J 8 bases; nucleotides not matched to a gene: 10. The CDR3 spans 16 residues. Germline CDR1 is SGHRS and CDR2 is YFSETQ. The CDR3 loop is CASSLGQSGSTDEQFF. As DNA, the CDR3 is TGCGCCAGCAGCTTGGGGCAAAGCGGGAGTACCGATGAGCAGTTCTTC. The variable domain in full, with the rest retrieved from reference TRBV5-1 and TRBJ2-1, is KAGVTQTPRYLIKTRGQQVTLSCSPISGHRSVSWYQQTPGQGLQFLFEYFSETQRNKGNFPGRFSGRQFSNSRSEMNVSTLELGDSALYLCASSLGQSGSTDEQFFGPGTRLTVL.

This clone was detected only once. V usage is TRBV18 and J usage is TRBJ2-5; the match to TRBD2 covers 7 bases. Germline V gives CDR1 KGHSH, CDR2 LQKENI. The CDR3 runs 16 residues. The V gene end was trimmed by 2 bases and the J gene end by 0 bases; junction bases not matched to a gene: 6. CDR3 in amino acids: CASSPSPAGHQETQYF. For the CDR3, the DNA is TGTGCCAGCTCACCATCACCAGCGGGGCACCAAGAGACCCAGTACTTC.

CDR3 sequence (DNA): TGCGCCAGCAGCTTGGCACGACCGGGACTAGCGGGACGGGAGACCCAGTACTTC. Its protein is CASSLARPGLAGRETQYF. The V and J genes are TRBV5-1 and TRBJ2-5; 13 bases agree with TRBD2. The germline CDR1 and CDR2 sequences are SGHRS and YFSETQ. The CDR3 sequence is 18 residues long. Unmatched junction bases numbered 10, after V lost 0 bases and J lost 5 bases.

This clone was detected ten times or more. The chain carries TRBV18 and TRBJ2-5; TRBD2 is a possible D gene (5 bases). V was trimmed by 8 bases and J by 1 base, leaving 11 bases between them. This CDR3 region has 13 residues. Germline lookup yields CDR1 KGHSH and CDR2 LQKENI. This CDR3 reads CASLRAVQETQYF. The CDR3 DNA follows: TGTGCCAGCCTCAGAGCGGTCCAAGAGACCCAGTACTTC.

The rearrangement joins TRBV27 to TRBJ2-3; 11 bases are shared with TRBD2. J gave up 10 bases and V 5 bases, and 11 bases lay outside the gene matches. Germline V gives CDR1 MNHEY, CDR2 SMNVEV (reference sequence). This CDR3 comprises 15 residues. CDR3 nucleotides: TGTGCCAGCAGTCCAACTAGCGGGAGTCGGGGGGCGCAGTATTTT. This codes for CASSPTSGSRGAQYF.

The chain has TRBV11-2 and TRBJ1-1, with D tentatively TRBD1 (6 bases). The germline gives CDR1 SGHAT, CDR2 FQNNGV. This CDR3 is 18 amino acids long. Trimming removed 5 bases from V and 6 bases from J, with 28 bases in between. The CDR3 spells CASSPRGRGADRTSEAFF. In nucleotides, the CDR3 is TGTGCCAGCAGCCCTAGAGGGCGGGGGGCTGATAGAACTTCTGAAGCTTTCTTT.

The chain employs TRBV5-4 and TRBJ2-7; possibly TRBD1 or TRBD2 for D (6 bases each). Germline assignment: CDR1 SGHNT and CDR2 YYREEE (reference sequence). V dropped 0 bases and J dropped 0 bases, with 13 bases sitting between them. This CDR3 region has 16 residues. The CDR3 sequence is CASSLGGARSSYEQYF. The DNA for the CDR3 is TGTGCCAGCAGCTTGGGGGGGGCTCGTTCCTCCTACGAGCAGTACTTC.

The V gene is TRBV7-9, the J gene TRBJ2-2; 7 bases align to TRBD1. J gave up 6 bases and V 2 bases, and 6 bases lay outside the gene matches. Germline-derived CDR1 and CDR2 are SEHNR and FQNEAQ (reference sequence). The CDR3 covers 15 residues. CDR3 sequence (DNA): TGTGCCAGCAGCTTAAGAACAGGGGCCGCCGGGGAGCTGTTTTTT. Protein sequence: CASSLRTGAAGELFF.

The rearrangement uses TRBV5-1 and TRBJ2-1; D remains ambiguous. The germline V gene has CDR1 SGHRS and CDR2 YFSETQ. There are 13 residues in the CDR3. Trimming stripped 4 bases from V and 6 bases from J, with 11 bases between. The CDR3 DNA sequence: TGCGCCAGCAGCGTGCTCCCTTCCAATGAGCAGTTCTTC. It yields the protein CASSVLPSNEQFF. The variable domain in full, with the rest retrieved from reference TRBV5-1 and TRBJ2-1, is KAGVTQTPRYLIKTRGQQVTLSCSPISGHRSVSWYQQTPGQGLQFLFEYFSETQRNKGNFPGRFSGRQFSNSRSEMNVSTLELGDSALYLCASSVLPSNEQFFGPGTRLTVL.

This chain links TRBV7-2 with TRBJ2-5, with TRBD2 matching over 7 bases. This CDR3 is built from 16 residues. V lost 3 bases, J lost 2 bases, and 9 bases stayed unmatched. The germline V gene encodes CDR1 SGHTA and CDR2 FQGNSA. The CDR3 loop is CASSFLAAGEQETQYF. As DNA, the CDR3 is TGTGCCAGCAGCTTCCTAGCGGCGGGAGAGCAAGAGACCCAGTACTTC.

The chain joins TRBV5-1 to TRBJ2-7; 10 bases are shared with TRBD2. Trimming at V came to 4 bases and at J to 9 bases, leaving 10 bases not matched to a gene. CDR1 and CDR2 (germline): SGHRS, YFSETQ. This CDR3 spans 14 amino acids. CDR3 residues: CASSDPSGSSGQYF. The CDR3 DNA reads TGCGCCAGCAGCGACCCTAGCGGGAGTTCAGGGCAGTACTTC. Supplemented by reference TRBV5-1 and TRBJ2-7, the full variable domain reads KAGVTQTPRYLIKTRGQQVTLSCSPISGHRSVSWYQQTPGQGLQFLFEYFSETQRNKGNFPGRFSGRQFSNSRSEMNVSTLELGDSALYLCASSDPSGSSGQYFGPGTRLTVT.

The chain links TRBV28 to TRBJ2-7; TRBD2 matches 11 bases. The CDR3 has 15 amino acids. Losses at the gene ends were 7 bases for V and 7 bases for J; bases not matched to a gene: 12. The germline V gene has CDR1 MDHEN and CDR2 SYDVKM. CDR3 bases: TGTGCCAGCACCGAAATAGCGGGAGGGCCGGGAGAGCAGTACTTC. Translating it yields CASTEIAGGPGEQYF. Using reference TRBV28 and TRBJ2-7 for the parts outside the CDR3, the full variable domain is DVKVTQSSRYLVKRTGEKVFLECVQDMDHENMFWYRQDPGLGLRLIYFSYDVKMKEKGDIPEGYSVSREKKERFSLILESASTNQTSMYLCASTEIAGGPGEQYFGPGTRLTVT.

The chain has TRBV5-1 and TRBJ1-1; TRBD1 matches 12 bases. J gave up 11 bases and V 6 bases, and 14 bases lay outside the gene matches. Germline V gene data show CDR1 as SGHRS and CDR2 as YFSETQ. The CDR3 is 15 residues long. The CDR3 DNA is TGCGCCAGCAAGGGACAGGGGGCCTCGGAATCCGGGGCTTTCTTT. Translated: CASKGQGASESGAFF.

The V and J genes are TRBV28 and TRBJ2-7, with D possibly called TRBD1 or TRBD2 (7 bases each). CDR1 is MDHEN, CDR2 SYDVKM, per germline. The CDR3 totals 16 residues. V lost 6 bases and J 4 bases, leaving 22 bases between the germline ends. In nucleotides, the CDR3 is TGTGCCAGCAGCATTATGCGGACTAGGGGGCCATACGAGCAGTACTTC. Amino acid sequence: CASSIMRTRGPYEQYF.

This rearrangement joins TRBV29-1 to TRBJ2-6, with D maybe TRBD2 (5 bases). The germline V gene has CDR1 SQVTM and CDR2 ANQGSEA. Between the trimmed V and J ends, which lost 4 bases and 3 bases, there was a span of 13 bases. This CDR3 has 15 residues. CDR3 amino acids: CSVAGPGNGANVLTF. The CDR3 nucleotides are TGCAGCGTTGCGGGTCCGGGGAATGGGGCCAACGTCCTGACTTTC.